The 32 T cell receptor beta chains listed next were all sequenced from one sample in a study of T cell repertoires in cytomegalovirus infection. One entry per CDR3 protein results from TCRdb running MiXCR on the reads. The table records about 900,000 distinct CDR3 sequences, approximately 31% of them present only once. Their cognate antigens are unknown. Sequencing was performed on cultured CD8+ T cells from PBMCs, taken from culture after CMV antigen stimulation. All receptors come from a human donor in good health (CMV status not recorded). Some clones in this sample may be carry-over from other donors' samples.

The chain employs TRBV19 and TRBJ1-2; D unresolved. The germline V gene encodes CDR1 LNHDA and CDR2 SQIVND (reference sequence). This CDR3 region has 15 residues. V lost 6 bases and J lost 6, with 20 bases in between. CDR3 coding DNA: TGTGCCAGTAGCAAACTATATACACACCCGGATGGCTACACCTTC. Protein sequence: CASSKLYTHPDGYTF.

Notes on this clonotype: Since a much larger clone is just one base distant, this may be a read error. The genes are TRBV7-2 and TRBJ1-1; D unclear. Germline V CDR1 and CDR2: SGHTA, FQGNSA. The V end lost 7 bases, the J end lost 0 bases, and 12 bases lay between the germline ends. The CDR3 is made up of 14 amino acids. The CDR3 nucleotides read TGTGCCAGCAACTTGAAACATATGAACACTGAAGCTTTCTTT. Translating it yields CASNLKHMNTEAFF.

This clonotype was recorded only once. The chain employs TRBV6-1 and TRBJ1-2, with a possible D match to TRBD1 (6 bases). This CDR3 is built from 12 residues. V lost 7 bases to trimming and J lost 8 bases, with 14 bases between them. Germline V gene lookup returns CDR1 MNHNS and CDR2 SASEGT. The CDR3 DNA reads as TGTGCCAGCAAGAAGGGGGGCGAAGGCTACACCTTC. It encodes CASKKGGEGYTF.

CDR3: CASSEVLGLAGAFQETQYF. Here the CDR3 DNA reads TGTGCCAGCAGTGAAGTACTTGGGCTAGCGGGGGCCTTCCAAGAGACCCAGTACTTC. The gene calls are TRBV6-1 and TRBJ2-5; 10 bases align to TRBD2. Germline loops: CDR1 MNHNS, CDR2 SASEGT. The CDR3 sequence is 19 residues long. Germline trimming cut 1 base from V and 1 base from J; bases unmatched to any gene: 12.

The chain employs TRBV9 and TRBJ2-7; TRBD2 matches at 10 bases. The CDR3 runs to 19 residues. V gave up 4 bases and J gave up 0 bases; unmatched junction bases: 16. Germline CDR1 reads SGDLS; CDR2 reads YYNGEE. The CDR3 loop reads CASSQGIGSGGQSSYEQYF. CDR3 nucleotides: TGTGCCAGCAGCCAGGGGATTGGTAGCGGGGGGCAGAGCTCCTACGAGCAGTACTTC.

The chain carries TRBV20-1 and TRBJ2-1; D may be TRBD2 (6 bases). Trimming took 1 base from V and 1 from J, leaving 8 bases between them. Germline-derived CDR1 and CDR2 are DFQATT and SNEGSKA (reference sequence). The CDR3 totals 14 residues. The CDR3, as DNA: TGCAGTGCTAGAGGCCGGGAGTCCTACAATGAGCAGTTCTTC. Its translation: CSARGRESYNEQFF.

The V gene is TRBV7-9, the J gene TRBJ2-1, with TRBD1 identical over 8 bases. J lost 6 bases, V lost 8 bases, and 12 bases had no gene match. There are 15 residues in the CDR3. Germline CDR1 is SEHNR and CDR2 is FQNEAQ (reference sequence). The CDR3 nucleotides are TGTGCCAGCCCCCGGGGGACAGGCCGCTTCAATGAGCAGTTCTTC. It specifies CASPRGTGRFNEQFF.

Turning to this clonotype: An end of the junction does not agree with germline; a read error may underlie this. This chain uses TRBV12-3 or TRBV12-4 with TRBJ1-2; D unclear. CDR3 size: 13 residues. The CDR3 loop is CANSFGRVYGYTF. The CDR3 DNA is TGTGCCAACAGTTTCGGGCGCGTCTATGGCTACACCTTC.

This clonotype has only a few counts. The V call is TRBV6-2 or TRBV6-3, the J call TRBJ2-3; D perhaps matches TRBD2 (6 bases). The V end was cut by 2 bases, the J end by 0 bases, with 18 bases between. This CDR3 is built from 18 residues. Per germline, CDR1 MNHEY and CDR2 SVGEGT. The CDR3 DNA reads as TGTGCCAGCAGTTACGGGGAGGATCACAGCCCTAGCACAGATACGCAGTATTTT. This gives the protein CASSYGEDHSPSTDTQYF.

V is TRBV9 and J is TRBJ2-3, with D perhaps matching TRBD2 (6 bases). The germline CDR1 and CDR2 sequences are SGDLS and YYNGEE. The V gene lost 3 bases and the J gene lost 4 bases, with 12 bases spanning the gap. CDR3 length: 14 amino acids. The CDR3 protein is CASSDRTTADTQYF. The DNA for the CDR3 is TGTGCCAGCAGCGACCGGACTACTGCAGATACGCAGTATTTT.

The rearrangement uses TRBV27 and TRBJ1-4, with a tentative D call TRBD1 (6 bases). V gave up 6 bases and J gave up 6 bases, with 26 bases separating them. Germline V gene data show CDR1 as MNHEY and CDR2 as SMNVEV (reference sequence). The CDR3 extends over 18 amino acids. The CDR3 DNA reads TGTGCCAGCAGCCCAGACAGGACGAGTTTCATAGGGTATGAAAAACTGTTTTTT. Its translation is CASSPDRTSFIGYEKLFF.

This clonotype was found a few times. The chain couples TRBV14 to TRBJ2-3; D is ambiguous. V was cut by 0 bases and J by 4 bases, with 5 bases left in between. Germline V gives CDR1 SGHDN, CDR2 FVKESK. The CDR3 totals 13 residues. CDR3 sequence: CASSQDWPDTQYF. For the CDR3, the DNA is TGTGCCAGCAGCCAAGATTGGCCAGATACGCAGTATTTT.

V and J are TRBV29-1 and TRBJ1-2; no reliable D call. The V and J ends lost 2 bases and 4 bases respectively, with 11 bases between them. CDR3 size: 13 residues. Germline CDR1 and CDR2: SQVTM and ANQGSEA. CDR3: CSVETGSFYGYTF. The CDR3 bases are TGCAGCGTTGAAACTGGGTCCTTCTATGGCTACACCTTC.

On this clonotype itself: With a much larger clone just one base away, this may be a read error. CDR3 sequence: CASSVTLQEVWQPQHF. The CDR3 coding sequence is TGTGCCAGCAGCGTTACACTACAGGAGGTTTGGCAGCCCCAGCATTTT. The chain has TRBV7-2 and TRBJ1-5, with D perhaps TRBD1 (5 bases). The V gene lost 5 bases and the J gene lost 7 bases, with 21 bases spanning the gap. The germline CDR1 and CDR2 sequences are SGHTA and FQGNSA. The CDR3 runs to 16 residues. The variable domain in full, completed from reference TRBV7-2 and TRBJ1-5, reads GAGVSQSPSNKVTEKGKDVELRCDPISGHTALYWYRQSLGQGLEFLIYFQGNSAPDKSGLPSDRFSAERTGGSVSTLTIQRTQQEDSAVYLCASSVTLQEVWQPQHFGDGTRLSIL.

This chain joins TRBV12-3 or TRBV12-4 and TRBJ1-2; D is possibly TRBD1 (5 bases). The V gene lost 6 bases and the J gene lost 8 bases, with 19 bases spanning the gap. The CDR3 consists of 14 residues. The CDR3: CASSPGSGSWGYTF. The CDR3 DNA follows: TGTGCCAGCAGCCCAGGTTCAGGGTCCTGGGGCTACACCTTC.

The chain uses TRBV10-1 and TRBJ2-7, with D tentatively TRBD1 (5 bases). The V end was cut by 6 bases, the J end by 5 bases, with 11 bases between. CDR3 length: 12 amino acids. Germline assignment: CDR1 WNHNN and CDR2 SYGVQD (reference sequence). CDR3 amino acids: CASSGRVDEQYF. The CDR3 DNA follows: TGCGCCAGCAGCGGCAGGGTGGACGAGCAGTACTTC.

Only a few counts were recorded for this clonotype. J is TRBJ2-2 and V is TRBV24-1; D perhaps matches TRBD1 (5 bases). Trimming took 0 bases from V and 2 from J, leaving 9 bases between them. Germline CDR1 and CDR2: KGHDR and SFDVKD. This CDR3 region has 16 residues. In nucleotides, the CDR3 is TGTGCCACCAGTGATTTGTACACAGGAAACACCGGGGAGCTGTTTTTT. Protein product: CATSDLYTGNTGELFF.

This chain connects TRBV7-8 to TRBJ2-1; maybe TRBD2 (6 bases). This CDR3 is built from 17 residues. Germline-derived CDR1 and CDR2 are SGHVS and FQNEAQ. V was clipped by 4 bases and J by 1 base, with 17 bases between them. The CDR3 DNA reads as TGTGCCAGCAGCTCATACGGCCGGGACTGGTCCTACAATGAGCAGTTCTTC. Translated, it gives CASSSYGRDWSYNEQFF.

V and J are TRBV27 and TRBJ1-1; D unclear. In germline, CDR1 is MNHEY, CDR2 SMNVEV (reference sequence). The CDR3 runs 13 residues. V was clipped by 2 bases and J by 3 bases, with 7 bases between them. CDR3 residues: CASSLIWDTEAFF. DNA for the CDR3: TGTGCCAGCAGTTTAATTTGGGACACTGAAGCTTTCTTT.

On this clonotype itself: A much larger clone differs by one base, so this may be a read error. The chain links TRBV4-2 to TRBJ2-2; no clear D. Trimming took off 0 bases at V and 7 bases at J, with 3 bases between the two ends. Per germline, CDR1 LGHNA and CDR2 YNFKEQ. This CDR3 is 12 amino acids long. The CDR3 bases are TGTGCCAGCAGCCAAGATAACGGGGAGCTGTTTTTT. It is translated as CASSQDNGELFF.

This clonotype was recorded a few times. This chain uses TRBV6-2 or TRBV6-3 with TRBJ2-5; the D gene could be TRBD1 or TRBD2 (5 bases each). CDR3 length: 18 amino acids. V lost 2 bases and J 0 bases, leaving 19 bases between the germline ends. Per the germline V gene, CDR1 is MNHEY and CDR2 is SVGEGT. CDR3 DNA: TGTGCCAGCAGTTACCCCGCTGAGGGGTTGATGTACCAAGAGACCCAGTACTTC. Translation gives CASSYPAEGLMYQETQYF.

This clonotype came up a few times. The CDR3 sequence is CASSYTPEGNTEAFF. The CDR3 bases are TGTGCCAGCAGTTACACCCCGGAAGGAAACACTGAAGCTTTCTTT. The chain joins TRBV6-5 to TRBJ1-1; D gene ambiguous. Trimming pared 2 bases from V and 2 bases from J, leaving 12 bases between. Germline lookup yields CDR1 MNHEY and CDR2 SVGAGI. This CDR3 region has 15 residues.

This clonotype was detected only a few times. CDR3 residues: CASSALSMSHYGYTF. The CDR3 nucleotides read TGTGCCAGCAGCGCACTTTCGATGTCCCACTATGGCTACACCTTC. The chain joins TRBV7-9 to TRBJ1-2, with no clear D. The CDR3 extends over 15 amino acids. Trimming took 5 bases from V and 3 from J, leaving 16 bases between them. From germline, CDR1 is SEHNR and CDR2 FQNEAQ (reference sequence).

This rearrangement joins TRBV5-6 to TRBJ1-5; D unresolved. The CDR3 sequence is 13 residues long. Germline V gives CDR1 SGHDT, CDR2 YYEEEE. V lost 4 bases and J lost 7, with 12 bases in between. This chain's CDR3 is CASSDRALQPQHF. Here the CDR3 DNA reads TGTGCCAGCAGCGACCGGGCCCTCCAGCCCCAGCATTTT.

The rearrangement uses TRBV19 and TRBJ2-3, with D perhaps matching TRBD2 (6 bases). Between the trimmed V and J ends, which lost 5 bases and 5 bases, there was a span of 23 bases. The CDR3 covers 17 residues. Germline loops: CDR1 LNHDA, CDR2 SQIVND (reference sequence). CDR3 in amino acids: CASSLIADYLGKDTQYF. CDR3 DNA sequence: TGTGCCAGTAGTTTGATAGCGGACTACTTGGGGAAAGATACGCAGTATTTT.

This clonotype has at least ten counts. The chain links TRBV12-3 or TRBV12-4 to TRBJ1-5; D may be TRBD1 (6 bases). Deletions cut 5 bases from V and 4 bases from J, with 12 bases between. The CDR3 is 14 residues long. The DNA for the CDR3 is TGTGCCAGCAGTCCCGGGACACTGAATCAGCCCCAGCATTTT. Its translation is CASSPGTLNQPQHF.

In the case of this clonotype: One end of the junction is discordant with germline, which a read error may explain. V is TRBV7-9 and J is TRBJ2-3; D uncertain. The CDR3 runs 12 residues. Germline V lookup: CDR1 SEHNR, CDR2 FQNEAQ (reference sequence). Written as DNA, the CDR3 is TGTGCCAGCAGCCTCAGCACAGATATGCAGTATTTT. It yields the protein CASSLSTDMQYF.

The chain couples TRBV28 to TRBJ2-1; D is undetermined. CDR1 and CDR2 from the germline V gene are MDHEN and SYDVKM. V was pared by 3 bases and J by 5 bases, with 17 bases between. The CDR3 length is 16 residues. CDR3 sequence: CASSFPLGISNNEQFF. Here the CDR3 DNA reads TGTGCCAGCAGTTTCCCCCTGGGGATTTCCAACAATGAGCAGTTCTTC.

The gene calls are TRBV4-3 and TRBJ1-1; TRBD1 might be the D (5 bases). V shed 2 bases and J shed 0 bases, with 16 bases lying between them. The CDR3 is 17 residues long. CDR1 LGHNA and CDR2 YSLEER come from the germline V gene. Written as DNA, the CDR3 is TGCGCCAGCAGCCAAAGCGGTGGGGGGGTGGTGAACACTGAAGCTTTCTTT. Residues: CASSQSGGGVVNTEAFF.

CDR3 nucleotide sequence: TGTGCCAGCTCACCCGACGTCTTGAGGGAGAATACTGAAGCTTTCTTT. Its translation is CASSPDVLRENTEAFF. The rearrangement uses TRBV18 and TRBJ1-1, with no clear D. The CDR3 is 16 amino acids. V dropped 3 bases and J dropped 5 bases, with 19 bases sitting between them. Germline CDR1 is KGHSH and CDR2 is LQKENI.

V and J are TRBV5-6 and TRBJ2-5, with a weak D call TRBD2 (6 bases). CDR1 SGHDT and CDR2 YYEEEE come from the germline V gene. The CDR3 is 14 amino acids. Trimming removed 0 bases at V and 4 bases at J, with 10 bases between. CDR3 sequence: CASSLAAGRETQYF. The CDR3 nucleotides read TGTGCCAGCAGCTTGGCCGCCGGGAGAGAGACCCAGTACTTC.

The CDR3 loop is CSVEGHGGVAYNEQFF. CDR3 coding DNA: TGCAGCGTTGAAGGTCACGGCGGGGTAGCCTACAATGAGCAGTTCTTC. This chain joins TRBV29-1 and TRBJ2-1; TRBD2 is a possible D gene (6 bases). CDR1 SQVTM and CDR2 ANQGSEA come from the germline V gene. V shed 1 base and J shed 2 bases, with 15 bases lying between them. The CDR3 runs to 16 residues.